Shown below are 32 T cell receptor beta chains from a single sample sequenced in a study of shared clonotypes between healthy human individuals. Measured with immunoSEQ multiplex PCR; TCRdb has only the in-frame clones, and not every one. This sample yields about 990,000 clones, of which 70% to 80% are seen a single time; 0.61% belongs to the top ten. The material sequenced was memory CD4+ T cells from PBMCs. The subset here: CD45RA-negative fraction. The source is a young man in good health. Some clones in this sample may be carry-over from other donors' samples.

J is TRBJ1-5 and V is TRBV9, with D maybe TRBD1 (5 bases). Germline V gene sequence: CDR1 SGDLS, CDR2 YYNGEE. Trimming stripped 3 bases from V and 2 bases from J, with 9 bases between. The CDR3 has 14 amino acids. The CDR3 region is CASSAGFGNQPQHF. The CDR3 DNA reads TGTGCCAGCAGCGCAGGGTTCGGCAATCAGCCCCAGCATTTT.

This chain links TRBV11-3 with TRBJ2-7; TRBD1 might be the D (5 bases). The CDR3 spans 14 residues. Germline CDR1 SGHNT, CDR2 YENEEA. Trimming took off 0 bases at V and 0 bases at J, with 6 bases between the two ends. The CDR3: CASSLEGLSYEQYF. In DNA form, the CDR3 reads TGTGCCAGCAGCTTAGAGGGGCTCTCCTACGAGCAGTACTTC.

The rearrangement uses TRBV27 and TRBJ1-5; no clear D. Germline V gives CDR1 MNHEY, CDR2 SMNVEV (reference sequence). The V end lost 3 bases, the J end lost 3 bases, and 12 bases lay between the germline ends. The CDR3 loop spans 15 amino acids. The CDR3 DNA reads TGTGCCAGCAGTTTCATAGGGTCGGTCAATCAGCCCCAGCATTTT. Translated, it gives CASSFIGSVNQPQHF.

This chain connects TRBV7-3 to TRBJ2-2, with unresolved D. The CDR3 has 14 amino acids. V was pared by 5 bases and J by 0 bases, with 7 bases between. Germline loops: CDR1 SGHTA, CDR2 FQGTGA. This CDR3 is CASSQVANTGELFF. CDR3 coding DNA: TGTGCCAGCAGCCAGGTGGCGAACACCGGGGAGCTGTTTTTT.

This clone showed up just a few times. Other nucleotide sequences from this sample produce the same CDR3. The genes are TRBV4-1 and TRBJ2-7; 11 nucleotides align to TRBD2. The junction had 4 bases not matched to a gene; V was cut back by 2 bases and J by 4 bases. The CDR3 consists of 15 residues. Germline lookup yields CDR1 MGHRA and CDR2 YSYEKL. CDR3 loop: CASSQPTSGKYEQYF. The DNA of the CDR3 is TGCGCCAGCAGCCAACCGACTAGCGGGAAGTACGAGCAGTACTTC.

The chain employs TRBV9 and TRBJ2-2; unclear D gene. The CDR3 extends over 12 amino acids. Trimming left V 1 base short and J 6 bases short, with 4 bases between. Germline loops: CDR1 SGDLS, CDR2 YYNGEE. The CDR3 region is CASSVRSGELFF. DNA for the CDR3: TGTGCCAGCAGCGTAAGGTCCGGGGAGCTGTTTTTT.

The chain carries TRBV30 and TRBJ2-7, with D perhaps TRBD1 (6 bases). CDR3 length: 11 amino acids. The germline V and J ends were trimmed by 7 bases and 3 bases, with 10 bases remaining between them. Germline assignment: CDR1 GTSNPN and CDR2 SVGIG (reference sequence). The CDR3 bases are TGTGCCTACACAGGGCTCTACGAGCAGTACTTC. Translating gives CAYTGLYEQYF.

This rearrangement joins TRBV5-5 to TRBJ2-3; TRBD2 matches 11 bases. The germline V gene encodes CDR1 SGHKS and CDR2 YYEKEE (reference sequence). V dropped 0 bases and J dropped 4; count of bases not matched to a gene: 4. There are 16 residues in the CDR3. The CDR3 protein is CASSLVSGRAADTQYF. CDR3 DNA: TGTGCCAGCAGCTTGGTTAGCGGGAGGGCCGCAGATACGCAGTATTTT.

There are a few counts of this clone. The J gene is TRBJ2-3, the V gene TRBV5-4; D is unresolved. Between the trimmed V and J ends, which lost 4 bases and 0 bases, there was a span of 12 bases. The CDR3 is made up of 15 amino acids. CDR1 and CDR2 (germline): SGHNT, YYREEE (reference sequence). CDR3 sequence (DNA): TGTGCCAGCAGCCACGATCCCCGTAGCACAGATACGCAGTATTTT. This encodes CASSHDPRSTDTQYF.

The V and J genes are TRBV7-9 and TRBJ2-5, with 14 positions matching TRBD2. Germline CDR1 and CDR2: SEHNR and FQNEAQ (reference sequence). The CDR3 is 18 amino acids. After removal of 6 bases from V and 1 base from J, the junction contained 10 bases not matched to a gene. CDR3 nucleotides: TGTGCCAGCAGTCAAACCGGGACTAGCGGGAGCGGCCAAGAGACCCAGTACTTC. Protein: CASSQTGTSGSGQETQYF.

The J gene is TRBJ2-7, the V gene TRBV11-2; D may be TRBD1 (6 bases). This CDR3 has 14 residues. Germline-derived CDR1 and CDR2 are SGHAT and FQNNGV. Between the trimmed V and J ends, which lost 5 bases and 5 bases, there was a span of 16 bases. In DNA, the CDR3 is TGTGCCAGCAGCAGACGTACCAGGGGCGACGAGCAGTACTTC. It encodes CASSRRTRGDEQYF.

Concerning this clone itself: The limits of the CDR3 on the DNA are not certain, so only TCRdb's listed CDR3 is given. The genes are TRBV6-1 and TRBJ1-5. Germline CDR1 MNHNS, CDR2 SASEGT. The CDR3 contains 15 residues when both ends are counted. CDR3 region: CASSSSAVGNQPQHF.

The chain uses TRBV6-5 and TRBJ2-7; TRBD1 matches 8 bases. Germline-derived CDR1 and CDR2 are MNHEY and SVGAGI. The CDR3 is 14 amino acids. V dropped 7 bases and J dropped 1; count of bases not matched to a gene: 6. This CDR3 is CASKSWDRSYEQYF. The CDR3 region has the DNA TGTGCCAGCAAAAGTTGGGACAGGTCCTACGAGCAGTACTTC.

The chain couples TRBV7-7 to TRBJ2-1, with D perhaps matching TRBD1 (5 bases). The CDR3 has 14 amino acids. V was cut by 5 bases and J by 3 bases, with 11 bases left in between. Germline V gene lookup returns CDR1 SSHAT and CDR2 FNYEAQ (reference sequence). CDR3 amino acids: CASSLTASYNEQFF. The CDR3 DNA reads TGTGCCAGCAGCCTGACAGCAAGCTACAATGAGCAGTTCTTC.

The rearrangement links TRBV19 to TRBJ1-5; 8 positions agree with TRBD1. The CDR3 totals 14 residues. J was trimmed by 2 bases and V by 4 bases; bases with no gene match: 1. From germline, CDR1 is LNHDA and CDR2 SQIVND (reference sequence). The CDR3 sequence: CASSTDRGNQPQHF. Written as DNA, the CDR3 is TGTGCCAGTAGTACGGACAGGGGCAATCAGCCCCAGCATTTT.

The rearrangement links TRBV28 to TRBJ2-5, with TRBD2 identical over 10 bases. Germline values: CDR1 MDHEN, CDR2 SYDVKM. The CDR3 has 13 amino acids. V was pared by 10 bases and J by 5 bases, with 7 bases of the junction left unmatched. DNA for the CDR3: TGTGCCACGCTTCTAGCGGGAGTGGAGACCCAGTACTTC. Translated, it gives CATLLAGVETQYF.

Remarks on this clone: This sample includes further DNA sequences coding for the same CDR3. This sequence joins TRBV28 and TRBJ2-5; TRBD1 matches 12 bases. Trimming at V came to 5 bases and at J to 5 bases, leaving 9 bases not matched to a gene. Germline V CDR1 and CDR2: MDHEN, SYDVKM. CDR3 length: 16 amino acids. CDR3 sequence: CASSTTGTGGQETQYF. DNA of the CDR3: TGTGCCAGCAGTACCACCGGGACAGGGGGCCAGGAGACCCAGTACTTC.

This sequence joins TRBV7-3 and TRBJ1-1; D is perhaps TRBD1 (6 bases). CDR1 is SGHTA, CDR2 FQGTGA, per germline. The CDR3 has 13 residues. The V gene lost 4 bases and the J gene lost 7 bases, with 13 bases spanning the gap. The CDR3 protein is CASSSQGLGEAFF. The CDR3 coding sequence is TGTGCCAGCAGCTCCCAGGGGTTAGGTGAAGCTTTCTTT.

The chain joins TRBV19 to TRBJ1-1, with D hard to call. Trimming left V 9 bases short and J 0 bases short, with 11 bases between. CDR3 length equals 13 residues. Germline loops: CDR1 LNHDA, CDR2 SQIVND (reference sequence). The CDR3: CASVRHLNTEAFF. The CDR3 DNA is TGTGCCAGCGTGAGGCATTTGAACACTGAAGCTTTCTTT.

The J gene is TRBJ1-3, the V gene TRBV28, with D possibly TRBD1 on 6 matching bases. CDR1 is MDHEN, CDR2 SYDVKM, per germline. The CDR3 runs 15 residues. V shed 3 bases and J shed 3 bases, with 12 bases lying between them. CDR3 sequence reads: CASSFPGAGGNTIYF. CDR3 DNA: TGTGCCAGCAGTTTCCCGGGGGCTGGTGGAAACACCATATATTTT.

The table lists this clone with a count of one. This chain links TRBV7-6 with TRBJ2-2, with D tentatively TRBD2 (5 bases). Trimming left V 5 bases short and J 5 bases short, with 15 bases between. Germline loops: CDR1 SGHVS, CDR2 FNYEAQ. The CDR3 contains 15 residues. CDR3 DNA sequence: TGTGCCAGCAGCCGAGCGGCACCATTGACCGGGGAGCTGTTTTTT. Amino acids: CASSRAAPLTGELFF. Full variable domain (rest looked up from reference TRBV7-6 and TRBJ2-2): GAGVSQSPRYKVTKRGQDVALRCDPISGHVSLYWYRQALGQGPEFLTYFNYEAQQDKSGLPNDRFSAERPEGSISTLTIQRTEQRDSAMYRCASSRAAPLTGELFFGEGSRLTVL.

The CDR3 loop reads CASSSRQAVYNEQFF. CDR3 sequence (DNA): TGTGCCAGCAGCTCAAGACAGGCCGTTTACAATGAGCAGTTCTTC. J is TRBJ2-1 and V is TRBV7-3, with D possibly TRBD1 on 6 matching bases. The CDR3 totals 15 residues. From germline, CDR1 is SGHTA and CDR2 FQGTGA. V lost 4 bases, J lost 4 bases, and 14 bases lay in between.

This clone has just one count. The genes are TRBV28 and TRBJ1-1; 8 bases fit TRBD1. This CDR3 is built from 15 residues. Germline assignment: CDR1 MDHEN and CDR2 SYDVKM. V lost 5 bases, J lost 1 base, and 6 bases stayed unmatched. CDR3 region: CASSPHTGGNTEAFF. In nucleotides, the CDR3 is TGTGCCAGCAGTCCCCATACAGGGGGGAACACTGAAGCTTTCTTT.

CDR3 in DNA: TGTGCCAGCAGCCCCCAAGTGAGCCCGAACACCGGGGAGCTGTTTTTT. This gives the protein CASSPQVSPNTGELFF. V gene TRBV9 combines with J gene TRBJ2-2; the D is unclear. Germline CDR1 is SGDLS and CDR2 is YYNGEE. The CDR3 contains 16 residues. The germline V and J ends were trimmed by 4 bases and 0 bases, with 13 bases remaining between them.

A word on this clone: Other DNA sequences from this sample encode an identical CDR3 as well. J is TRBJ2-5 and V is TRBV5-1; D not certain. V was cut by 0 bases and J by 2 bases, with 5 bases left in between. Germline values: CDR1 SGHRS, CDR2 YFSETQ. The CDR3 sequence is 13 residues long. CDR3 residues: CASSLGAQETQYF. The CDR3 DNA sequence: TGCGCCAGCAGCTTGGGGGCACAAGAGACCCAGTACTTC. The variable domain in full, completed from reference TRBV5-1 and TRBJ2-5, reads KAGVTQTPRYLIKTRGQQVTLSCSPISGHRSVSWYQQTPGQGLQFLFEYFSETQRNKGNFPGRFSGRQFSNSRSEMNVSTLELGDSALYLCASSLGAQETQYFGPGTRLLVL.

This clone was detected many times. The chain uses TRBV5-1 and TRBJ2-7, with a possible D match to TRBD1 (6 bases). The CDR3 is 18 amino acids. Trimming took off 0 bases at V and 2 bases at J, with 21 bases between the two ends. Looked up from germline, CDR1 is SGHRS and CDR2 is YFSETQ. The DNA for the CDR3 is TGCGCCAGCAGCTTGGGGCCGGCCGCCCGGGACACACCCTACGAGCAGTACTTC. Protein product: CASSLGPAARDTPYEQYF.

The rearrangement links TRBV5-4 to TRBJ2-7; no reliable D call. V lost 6 bases and J lost 5, with 21 bases in between. The germline CDR1 and CDR2 sequences are SGHNT and YYREEE (reference sequence). CDR3 length: 15 residues. CDR3 protein: CASTRGLETFHEQYF. CDR3 DNA sequence: TGTGCCAGCACGCGTGGGCTAGAAACCTTCCACGAGCAGTACTTC.

This chain uses TRBV10-1 with TRBJ1-5, with D possibly TRBD1 on 5 matching bases. V was shortened by 10 bases and J by 7 bases, with 20 bases between the two germline ends. The germline V gene has CDR1 WNHNN and CDR2 SYGVQD (reference sequence). CDR3 length equals 14 residues. The CDR3 nucleotides are TGCGCCACCGAACAAGACAGTCGACCCCAGCCCCAGCATTTT. Translation: CATEQDSRPQPQHF.

J is TRBJ1-1 and V is TRBV5-1, with 7 bases identical to TRBD1. The CDR3 has 16 residues. The V gene's germline CDR1 is SGHRS and CDR2 YFSETQ. V lost 4 bases to trimming and J lost 1 base; unmatched junction nucleotides: 10. The CDR3 DNA follows: TGCGCCAGCAGCCCGGACTCAGGGGGAAGGAACACTGAAGCTTTCTTT. This gives the protein CASSPDSGGRNTEAFF.

A remark on this clone: The junction and the germline gene differ at one end; a read error may be behind it. The V call is TRBV7-2, the J call TRBJ2-2, with D possibly matching TRBD2 (6 bases). In germline, CDR1 is SGHTA, CDR2 FQGNSA. The CDR3 consists of 12 residues. CDR3 in amino acids: CASSFSGRGAVF. The CDR3 nucleotides are TGTGCCAGCAGCTTTAGCGGACGGGGAGCTGTTTTT.

On this clone: Distinct nucleotide sequences in the sample also encode this CDR3. The CDR3 DNA follows: TGTGCCAGCAGTTTGGGACAAAACTATGGCTACACCTTC. Encoded protein: CASSLGQNYGYTF. The V gene is TRBV27, the J gene TRBJ1-2; maybe TRBD1 (6 bases). The CDR3 is 13 amino acids. The V end was cut by 3 bases, the J end by 2 bases, with 7 bases between. Germline V CDR1 and CDR2: MNHEY, SMNVEV (reference sequence).

The sample holds one count of this clone. The chain joins TRBV25-1 to TRBJ1-1, with a tentative D call TRBD1 (5 bases). The CDR3 runs to 15 residues. Germline CDR1 is MGHDK and CDR2 is SYGVNS. V was pared by 2 bases and J by 3 bases, with 13 bases between. For the CDR3, the DNA is TGTGCCAGCAGTGAAAGCAGGGTGGGGGACACTGAAGCTTTCTTT. Translated, it gives CASSESRVGDTEAFF.